Each of the 11 T cell receptor beta chains below was sequenced from the same sample in a study of CD8+ T cells in alopecia areata. cDNA reverse transcribed from extracted RNA served as the sequencing template. Measured with immunoSEQ multiplex PCR; TCRdb has only the in-frame clones, and not every one. The sample is made up of approximately 280,000 clones, none counted only once. Sorting of pooled cutaneous lymph node cells used CD4, CD8alpha, NKG2D, NKG2ACE and other markers. The sequenced material came from CD4+ T cells sorted from a lymph node. The receptors come from a C3H/HeJ mouse with alopecia areata. MHC haplotype here: H2-k.

Notes on this clone: The gene names given are mouse names. The CDR3 goes on 4 residues after the read ends, and that part is filled in from the germline J gene. Different DNA sequences within this sample yield the same CDR3. This chain links TRBV5 with TRBJ2-1; weak D call: TRBD2 (6 bases). V was clipped by 1 base and J by 4 bases, with 8 bases between them. The CDR3 length is 14 residues. Germline V lookup: CDR1 LGHNA, CDR2 YNLKQL (reference sequence). CDR3 loop: CASSQGGVYAEQFF. The sequenced part of the CDR3 DNA is TGTGCCAGCAGCCAAGGGGGGGTTTATGCT.

Ten or more counts support this clone. The genes and germline here are from mouse. Read coverage stops 4 residues before the CDR3 terminus; the germline J gene supplies the remainder. V usage is TRBV13-2 and J usage is TRBJ1-2, with TRBD1 as a possible D gene (6 bases). Germline CDR1 and CDR2: NNHNN and SYGAGS (reference sequence). The CDR3 totals 15 residues. V was pared by 1 base and J by 0 bases, with 10 bases between. CDR3: CASGDRTAANSDYTF. The DNA read from the CDR3 is TGTGCCAGCGGTGATCGGACAGCTGCAAACTCC.

This clone was picked up a small number of times. Each gene name is a mouse one. The sequence runs out 4 residues before the end of the CDR3; the remainder is reconstructed from the germline J gene. This chain links TRBV1 with TRBJ2-3; TRBD1 agrees at 8 bases. This CDR3 is built from 15 residues. Germline V gene lookup returns CDR1 NSQYPW and CDR2 LRSPGD (reference sequence). V was clipped by 3 bases and J by 0 bases; unmatched bases: 2. Partial CDR3 DNA: TGCACCTGCAGTGCGACAGGGGTTAGTGCAGAA. Encoded protein: CTCSATGVSAE. The whole CDR3 sequence is CTCSATGVSAETLYF.

This clone occurred many times. Mouse germline and gene names are used. The read ends 4 residues early relative to the CDR3; the germline J gene fills the gap. The chain couples TRBV19 to TRBJ2-2, with TRBD1 matching 8 bases. The CDR3 totals 16 residues. Germline V gene sequence: CDR1 FNHDT, CDR2 SITEND (reference sequence). Unmatched junction bases numbered 5, after V lost 4 bases and J lost 0 bases. This chain's CDR3 is CASSPRTGSNTGQLYF. Incomplete CDR3 DNA: TGTGCCAGCAGTCCGCGGACAGGGTCAAACACCGGG.

Remarks on this clone: Genes here carry mouse names. From the germline J gene comes the end of the CDR3, since the read stops 4 residues before it. Additional DNA sequences in this sample encode the identical CDR3. V usage is TRBV5 and J usage is TRBJ2-2; D may be TRBD1 (5 bases). Trimming took off 4 bases at V and 2 bases at J, with 8 bases between the two ends. CDR3 length: 14 amino acids. Looked up from germline, CDR1 is LGHNA and CDR2 is YNLKQL (reference sequence). CDR3 protein: CASSPTENTGQLYF. The DNA read from the CDR3 is TGTGCCAGCAGCCCGACAGAGAACACCGGG.

This clone was picked up a small number of times. Genes here carry mouse names. The read terminates 4 residues before the CDR3 end, so the remaining end is supplied by the germline J gene. Other DNA sequences in the sample encode the same CDR3. The chain links TRBV13-1 to TRBJ2-3, with 10 bases lining up with TRBD2. CDR3 length: 15 amino acids. Germline V gene lookup returns CDR1 NSHNY and CDR2 SYGAGN. Trimming removed 1 base from V and 1 base from J; junction bases left unmatched: 0. The CDR3 region is CASSDLGGRAETLYF. The part of the CDR3 DNA that was read is TGTGCCAGCAGTGATCTGGGGGGGCGTGCAGAA.

As regards this clone: Genes here carry mouse names. The DNA ends 4 residues before the CDR3 does, and the rest of the CDR3 is filled in from the germline J gene. The rearrangement uses TRBV13-1 and TRBJ2-1; 8 bases map to TRBD2. J was trimmed by 4 bases and V by 5 bases; bases with no gene match: 2. This CDR3 comprises 13 residues. Germline CDR1 and CDR2: NSHNY and SYGAGN. This CDR3 is CASSRDWYAEQFF. The sequenced part of the CDR3 DNA is TGTGCCAGCAGCCGGGACTGGTATGCT.

This clone turned up a few times. Gene names and germline refer to mouse. The sequence runs out 4 residues before the end of the CDR3; the remainder is reconstructed from the germline J gene. The chain is built from TRBV17 and TRBJ2-5; 8 nucleotides line up with TRBD2. The CDR3 is made up of 16 amino acids. J was trimmed by 0 bases and V by 0 bases; bases with no gene match: 2. Germline assignment: CDR1 MNHDT and CDR2 YYDKIL. The CDR3 is CASSRDVGGNQDTQYF. CDR3 DNA, as far as it was read: TGTGCTAGCAGTAGAGATGTGGGGGGGAACCAAGAC. The whole variable domain, remainder taken from reference TRBV17 and TRBJ2-5, is DTTVKQNPRYKLARVGKPVNLICSQTMNHDTMYWYQKKPNQAPKLLLFYYDKILNREADTFEKFQSSRPNNSFCSLYIGSAGLEYSAMYLCASSRDVGGNQDTQYFGPGTRLLVL.

Only a few counts were recorded for this clone. Gene names are mouse gene names. The missing CDR3 end, 4 residues past where the read stops, is filled in from the germline J gene. The chain recombines TRBV19 with TRBJ2-1, with no clear D. The germline gives CDR1 FNHDT, CDR2 SITEND (reference sequence). V lost 1 base to trimming and J lost 2 bases, with 4 bases between them. CDR3 length equals 13 residues. This CDR3 reads CASSIPDYAEQFF. The CDR3 DNA, read in part, is TGTGCCAGCAGTATACCTGACTATGCT.

This clone was detected only a few times. Gene names and germline match the mouse. The read falls 4 residues short of the CDR3 end, and the missing part is taken from the germline J gene. This sample also contains other DNA sequences that code for the same CDR3. The chain combines TRBV13-1 with TRBJ2-3, with TRBD2 matching over 9 bases. Germline V lookup: CDR1 NSHNY, CDR2 SYGAGN. The CDR3 runs to 15 residues. V shed 2 bases, J shed 1 base, and the junction held 2 bases outside the gene matches. The sequenced CDR3 bases are TGTGCCAGCAGTGAGACTGGGGGCGGTGCAGAA. This sequence encodes CASSETGGGAE. The entire CDR3 sequence reads CASSETGGGAETLYF.

This clone was detected only a few times. Genes and germline are mouse. The read stops 4 residues short of the end of the CDR3; the missing end is completed from the germline J gene. The chain employs TRBV19 and TRBJ2-7; TRBD2 aligns across 8 bases. Unmatched junction bases numbered 3, after V lost 4 bases and J lost 3 bases. This CDR3 is 13 amino acids long. Germline-derived CDR1 and CDR2 are FNHDT and SITEND (reference sequence). The sequenced part of the CDR3 DNA is TGTGCCAGCAGTCGGGACTGGAACTAT. Amino acids: CASSRDWNY. The complete CDR3 protein is CASSRDWNYEQYF.